This is a list of T cell receptor beta chains from one sample in a study of blood T cell repertoires in COVID-19. The assay was immunoSEQ multiplex PCR, and TCRdb's table has in-frame clones only and misses some. The sample shows over 200,000 clones, under 90% of them seen only once. Sequencing was done on a sample of PBMCs or T cells enriched from blood (not recorded which). These receptor sequences come from a woman between 25 and 40 years old with acute COVID-19. The CDR3 runs from the conserved cysteine through the conserved F or W. The D gene is left open where the match is weak. Rows may omit the clone size; those that give it use once, few, many or a size class.

v_call	d_call	j_call	clone_size	cdr3_nt	cdr3_aa
TRBV19	TRBD1	TRBJ1-1	few	TGTGCCAGTAGTACCCGGGACAGCAACACTGAAGCTTTCTTT	CASSTRDSNTEAFF
TRBV5-6	TRBD1	TRBJ1-2	few	TGTGCCAGCAGCGGGGGACAGGGAGCTAACTATGGCTACACCTTC	CASSGGQGANYGYTF
TRBV4-3	TRBD1	TRBJ1-4	.	TGCGCCAGCAGCCACCTCTTAGGACAGGGTATTTCTAATGAAAAACTGTTTTTT	CASSHLLGQGISNEKLFF
TRBV5-1	TRBD1	TRBJ1-1	.	TGCGCCAGCAGCTCGTCGGGACAGGTCACTGAAGCTTTCTTT	CASSSSGQVTEAFF
TRBV7-9	TRBD1	TRBJ2-2	.	TGTGCCAGCAGCGCCGGGACAGGGGGATACGCGAACACCGGGGAGCTGTTTTTT	CASSAGTGGYANTGELFF
TRBV28	TRBD1	TRBJ2-7	.	TGTGCCAGCAGTCCGACAGGGATTAAGCGAAACGAGCAGTACTTC	CASSPTGIKRNEQYF
TRBV5-1	.	TRBJ2-1	.	TGCGCCAGCAGCAAGACAGTAATCTCCTACAATGAGCAGTTCTTC	CASSKTVISYNEQFF
TRBV25-1	.	TRBJ1-4	.	TGTGCCAGCAGTGATTCCGGGAGGAATGAAAAACTGTTTTTT	CASSDSGRNEKLFF
TRBV2	TRBD1	TRBJ1-2	.	TGTGCCAGCAGGGGGACACAGTATGGGACAGGGCTATCCAACCTAGGCTATGGCTACACCTTC	CASRGTQYGTGLSNLGYGYTF
TRBV10-3	TRBD1	TRBJ1-4	once	TGTGCCATCAGTGAGCCGGACAGGGGGGATGAAAAACTGTTTTTT	CAISEPDRGDEKLFF
TRBV2	.	TRBJ1-2	.	TGTGCCAGCAGTGAAAAGCGGAACTATGGCTACACCTTC	CASSEKRNYGYTF
TRBV7-8	TRBD1	TRBJ2-1	few	TGTGCCAGCACCCCAGGGGGATGGCAGTTCTTC	CASTPGGWQFF
TRBV6-2/TRBV6-3	TRBD1	TRBJ2-7	.	TGTGCCAGCAGTTACTGGACAGGGGCCTACGAGCAGTACTTC	CASSYWTGAYEQYF
TRBV15	.	TRBJ1-4	.	TGTGCCACCAGCAGAGATCCAGGGCCGGATGAAAAACTGTTTTTT	CATSRDPGPDEKLFF
TRBV11-1	TRBD1	TRBJ2-2	.	TGTGCCAGCAGTCGTCAGACAGGGGGCATCACCGGGGAGCTGTTTTTT	CASSRQTGGITGELFF
TRBV18	TRBD1	TRBJ1-6	once	TGTGCCAGCTCACAAGGACAGGGGTATAATTCACCCCTCCACTTT	CASSQGQGYNSPLHF
TRBV6-5	.	TRBJ2-2	.	TGTGCCAGCCGGCCGCGGGGCAGAGACGGGGAGCTGTTTTTT	CASRPRGRDGELFF
TRBV7-9	.	TRBJ1-2	.	TGTGCCAGCAGCTTAGTATACTCGACAGGAGACTATGGCTACACCTTC	CASSLVYSTGDYGYTF
TRBV18	.	TRBJ2-1	.	TGTGCCAGCTCACCAGTCCCAGGGTACAATGAGCAGTTCTTC	CASSPVPGYNEQFF
TRBV7-8	.	TRBJ1-5	.	TGTGCCAGCAGCCATGGGGGGGGTGGAAATCAGCCCCAGCATTTT	CASSHGGGGNQPQHF
TRBV6-5	.	TRBJ2-2	.	TGTGCCAGCAGTTACTCTGCGGTTCGGGTCGGGGAGCTGTTTTTT	CASSYSAVRVGELFF
TRBV27	TRBD1	TRBJ2-6	.	TGTGCCAGCCGGGGTCAGGGGGAAAGTTCTGGGGCCAACGTCCTGACTTTC	CASRGQGESSGANVLTF
TRBV30	TRBD1	TRBJ2-1	once	TGTGCCTGGACTCACAAAGGACAGGCGTCCGTGCAGTTCTTC	CAWTHKGQASVQFF
TRBV4-1	TRBD1	TRBJ1-1	.	TGCGCCAGCAGCCAAGGACAGGGGATGGCTGAAGCTTTCTTT	CASSQGQGMAEAFF
TRBV6-5	.	TRBJ1-6	.	TGTGCCAGCAGCCGGGACAAGTATTCACCCCTCCACTTT	CASSRDKYSPLHF
TRBV5-1	TRBD1	TRBJ1-6	.	TGCGCCAGCAGCTTGGACCCCCCGGGACAGTACTTTAATTCACCCCTCCACTTT	CASSLDPPGQYFNSPLHF
TRBV7-9	TRBD1	TRBJ1-1	.	TGTGCCAGCAGCTTAGTCCCTGGACAGGGGGGAAAAAGTGAGGCTTTCTTT	CASSLVPGQGGKSEAFF
TRBV19	.	TRBJ2-2	.	TGTGCCAGTAGTATGAGAAGGAACACCGGGGAGCTGTTTTTT	CASSMRRNTGELFF
TRBV4-1	.	TRBJ1-2	.	TGCGCCAGCAGCCAAGATAGCAGGGTCTTTTACTATGGCTACACCTTC	CASSQDSRVFYYGYTF
TRBV4-1	TRBD1	TRBJ1-2	.	TGCGCCAGCAGCCACCCCCCACAGGGGAAAATCTATGGCTACACCTTC	CASSHPPQGKIYGYTF
TRBV11-2	TRBD2	TRBJ2-1	few	TGTGCCAGCAGCTCTACTAGCGGGGTTTACAATGAGCAGTTCTTC	CASSSTSGVYNEQFF
TRBV28	.	TRBJ1-3	.	TGTGCCAGCAATCCGGCCGCACGGGAGGCTGGAAACACCATATATTTT	CASNPAAREAGNTIYF
TRBV18	.	TRBJ2-7	once	TGTGCCAGCTCCCCAAGAGGAACAGGAACCGAGCAGTACTTC	CASSPRGTGTEQYF
TRBV7-8	TRBD1	TRBJ2-1	.	TGTGCCAGCAGCTGGGTCGGGTGGCAGGGGGCCTACAATGAGCAGTTCTTC	CASSWVGWQGAYNEQFF
TRBV7-7	TRBD1	TRBJ2-1	.	TGTGCCAGCAGCTTAGTAGGGGACAGTCCTTACAATGAGCAGTTCTTC	CASSLVGDSPYNEQFF
TRBV19	TRBD2	TRBJ2-7	.	TGTGCCAGTAGCCTTAGCGGGGAGCTCCCCTACGAGCAGTACTTC	CASSLSGELPYEQYF
TRBV30	.	TRBJ1-2	.	TGTGCCGGTATCAGGCAGGGGAACTATGGCTACACCTTC	CAGIRQGNYGYTF
TRBV12-3/TRBV12-4	.	TRBJ2-5	.	TGTGCCAGCAGTCCCGGTGAGACCCAGTACTTC	CASSPGETQYF
TRBV11-2	TRBD2	TRBJ2-1	.	TGTGCCAGCAGCTTAGTTTCCACTAGCGGGGGGGAGCAGTTCTTC	CASSLVSTSGGEQFF
TRBV30	TRBD2	TRBJ2-3	.	TGTGCCTGGAGTGCCGGGACTAACACCTACACAGATACGCAGTATTTT	CAWSAGTNTYTDTQYF
TRBV7-5	.	TRBJ2-2	.	TGTGCCAGAAGCAACGGACTAGCGGGGGGAGGGGAGCTGTTTTTT	CARSNGLAGGGELFF
TRBV5-1	.	TRBJ2-7	.	TGCGCCAGCAGCTTTCAGGAATCCTACGAGCAGTACTTC	CASSFQESYEQYF
TRBV12-5	.	TRBJ1-2	.	TGTGCTAGTGCCCCGGGGGGGGTCTATGGCTACACCTTC	CASAPGGVYGYTF
TRBV25-1	.	TRBJ1-2	.	TGTGCCAGCAGTACAACCGGCTACAGGGATGGCTACACCTTC	CASSTTGYRDGYTF
TRBV7-3	TRBD1	TRBJ1-3	.	TGTGCCAGCAGCTTATCCCAGGACAGGGGGTGGTCTGGAAACACCATATATTTT	CASSLSQDRGWSGNTIYF
TRBV2	TRBD2	TRBJ2-1	.	TGTGCCAGCAGGTTTACTAGCGGGGGATACAATGAGCAGTTCTTC	CASRFTSGGYNEQFF